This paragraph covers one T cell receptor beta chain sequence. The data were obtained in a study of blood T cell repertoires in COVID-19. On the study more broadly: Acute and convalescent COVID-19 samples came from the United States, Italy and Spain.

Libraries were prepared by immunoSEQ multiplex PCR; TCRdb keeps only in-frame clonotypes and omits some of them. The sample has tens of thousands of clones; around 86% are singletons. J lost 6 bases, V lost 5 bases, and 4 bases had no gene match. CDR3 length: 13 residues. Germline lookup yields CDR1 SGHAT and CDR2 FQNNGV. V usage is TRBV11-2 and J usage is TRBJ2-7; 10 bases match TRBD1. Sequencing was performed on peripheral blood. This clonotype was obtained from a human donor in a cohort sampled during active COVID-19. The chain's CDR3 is CASSRDRGPEQYF. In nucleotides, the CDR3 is TGTGCCAGCAGCCGGGACAGGGGTCCCGAGCAGTACTTC.